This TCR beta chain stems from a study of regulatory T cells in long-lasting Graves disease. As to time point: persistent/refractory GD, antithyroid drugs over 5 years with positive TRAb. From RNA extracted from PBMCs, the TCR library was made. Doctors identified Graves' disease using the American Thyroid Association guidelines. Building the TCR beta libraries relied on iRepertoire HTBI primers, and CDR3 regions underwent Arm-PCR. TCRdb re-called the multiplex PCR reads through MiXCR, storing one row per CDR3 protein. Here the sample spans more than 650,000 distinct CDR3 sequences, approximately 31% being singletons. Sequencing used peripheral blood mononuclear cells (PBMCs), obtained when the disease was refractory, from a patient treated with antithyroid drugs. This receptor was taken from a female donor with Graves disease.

As DNA, the CDR3 is TGCAGCGTTGATGGCTCCGGGGGATCCCCCTACGAGCAGTACTTC. This encodes CSVDGSGGSPYEQYF. The chain carries TRBV29-1 and TRBJ2-7; D is perhaps TRBD2 (6 bases). Per germline, CDR1 SQVTM and CDR2 ANQGSEA. Trimming removed 3 bases at V and 2 bases at J, with 17 bases between. There are 15 residues in the CDR3.